Included here is one T cell receptor beta chain sequence, with context. The data are from a study of blood T cell repertoires in COVID-19. Overall study: The origin of the acute and convalescent COVID-19 samples was the United States, Italy and Spain. In each case, the material was cDNA or gDNA derived from T cells, B-cell-depleted T cells, or PBMCs.

Authors' analysis steps: The assay estimated nucleated cells by amplifying reference gene primers. The repertoire was sequenced with immunoSEQ multiplex PCR; TCRdb's copy has only in-frame clones and lacks some. That table is the source of V, J and clone size, and D and trimming were worked out from the DNA. The sample includes about 59,000 clones, around 67% seen only once; the top ten take roughly 13%. CDR1 ENHRY and CDR2 SYGVKD come from the germline V gene. The V gene end was trimmed by 10 bases and the J gene end by 3 bases; junction bases not matched to a gene: 6. This CDR3 has 13 residues. The source material was peripheral blood. The chain couples TRBV10-3 to TRBJ2-7, with 10 nucleotides matching TRBD2. The source of this sequence is a woman in her seventies with acute or convalescent COVID-19. CDR3 sequence (DNA): TGTGCCAGTAGCGGGGGGAGGTTCTACGAGCAGTACTTC. This gives the protein CASSGGRFYEQYF.